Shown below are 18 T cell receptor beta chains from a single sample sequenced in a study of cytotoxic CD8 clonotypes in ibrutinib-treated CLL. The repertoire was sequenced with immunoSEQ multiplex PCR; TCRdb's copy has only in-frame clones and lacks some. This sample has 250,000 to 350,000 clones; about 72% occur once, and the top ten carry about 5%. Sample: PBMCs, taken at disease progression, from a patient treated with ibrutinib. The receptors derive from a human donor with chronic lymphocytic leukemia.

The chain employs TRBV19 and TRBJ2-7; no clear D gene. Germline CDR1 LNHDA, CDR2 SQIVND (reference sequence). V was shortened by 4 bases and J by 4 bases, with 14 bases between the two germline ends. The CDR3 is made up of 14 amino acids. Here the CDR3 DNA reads TGTGCCAGTAGTACGATCGGGCCCCGATACGAGCAGTACTTC. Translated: CASSTIGPRYEQYF.

The CDR3 loop reads CASSQVGTGRNTEAFF. CDR3 nucleotide sequence: TGCGCCAGCAGCCAAGTAGGTACAGGGAGAAACACTGAAGCTTTCTTT. The rearrangement uses TRBV4-1 and TRBJ1-1; a weak D match, TRBD1 (6 bases). V was shortened by 1 base and J by 2 bases, with 14 bases between the two germline ends. This CDR3 spans 16 amino acids. Germline CDR1 and CDR2: MGHRA and YSYEKL.

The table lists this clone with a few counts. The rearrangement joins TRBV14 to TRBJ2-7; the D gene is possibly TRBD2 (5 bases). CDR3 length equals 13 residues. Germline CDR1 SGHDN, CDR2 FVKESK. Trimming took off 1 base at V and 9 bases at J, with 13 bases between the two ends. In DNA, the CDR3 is TGTGCCAGCAGCCAAGGGACTTTCTCTGGGCAGTACTTC. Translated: CASSQGTFSGQYF.

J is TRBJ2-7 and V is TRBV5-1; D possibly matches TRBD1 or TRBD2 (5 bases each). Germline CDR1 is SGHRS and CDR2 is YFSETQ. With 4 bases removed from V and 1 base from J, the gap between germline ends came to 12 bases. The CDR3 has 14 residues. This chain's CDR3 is CASSLGPGSYEQYF. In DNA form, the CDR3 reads TGCGCCAGCAGCCTGGGACCAGGATCCTACGAGCAGTACTTC.

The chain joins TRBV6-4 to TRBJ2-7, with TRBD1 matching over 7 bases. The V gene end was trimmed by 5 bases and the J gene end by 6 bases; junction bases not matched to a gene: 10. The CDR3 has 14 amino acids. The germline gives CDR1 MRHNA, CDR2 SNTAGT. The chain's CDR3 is CASSLTGTSSEQYF. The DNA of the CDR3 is TGTGCCAGCAGTCTGACAGGGACGTCGTCCGAGCAGTACTTC.

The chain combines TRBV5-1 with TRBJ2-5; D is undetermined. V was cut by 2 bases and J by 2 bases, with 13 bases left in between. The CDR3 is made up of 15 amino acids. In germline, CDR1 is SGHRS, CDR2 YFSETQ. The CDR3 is CASSFLSGSQETQYF. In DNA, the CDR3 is TGCGCCAGCAGCTTTCTATCCGGGTCACAAGAGACCCAGTACTTC.

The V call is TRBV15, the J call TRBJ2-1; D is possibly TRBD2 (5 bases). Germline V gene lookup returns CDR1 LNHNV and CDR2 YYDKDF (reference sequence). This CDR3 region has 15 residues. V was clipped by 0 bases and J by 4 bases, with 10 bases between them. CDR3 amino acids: CATSRDRGVYNEQFF. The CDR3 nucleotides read TGTGCCACCAGCAGAGATCGGGGTGTGTACAATGAGCAGTTCTTC. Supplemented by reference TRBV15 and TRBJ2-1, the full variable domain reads DAMVIQNPRYQVTQFGKPVTLSCSQTLNHNVMYWYQQKSSQAPKLLFHYYDKDFNNEADTPDNFQSRRPNTSFCFLDIRSPGLGDTAMYLCATSRDRGVYNEQFFGPGTRLTVL.

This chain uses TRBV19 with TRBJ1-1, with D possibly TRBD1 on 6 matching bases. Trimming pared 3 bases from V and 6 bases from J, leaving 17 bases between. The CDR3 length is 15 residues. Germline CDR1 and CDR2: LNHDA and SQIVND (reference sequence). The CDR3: CASSISTGWLAEAFF. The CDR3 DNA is TGTGCCAGTAGTATTTCTACAGGGTGGTTAGCTGAAGCTTTCTTT.

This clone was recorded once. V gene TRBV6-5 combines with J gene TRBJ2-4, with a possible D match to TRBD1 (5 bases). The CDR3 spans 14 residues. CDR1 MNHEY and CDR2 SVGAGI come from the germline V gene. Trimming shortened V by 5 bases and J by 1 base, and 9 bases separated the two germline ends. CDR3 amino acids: CASSQGSAKNIQYF. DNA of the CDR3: TGTGCCAGCAGTCAGGGTTCGGCCAAAAACATTCAGTACTTC.

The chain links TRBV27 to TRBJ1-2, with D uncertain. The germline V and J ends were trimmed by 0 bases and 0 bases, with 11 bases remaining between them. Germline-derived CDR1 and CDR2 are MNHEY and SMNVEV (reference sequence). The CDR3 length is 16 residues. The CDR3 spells CASSLSTSSSNYGYTF. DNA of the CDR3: TGTGCCAGCAGTTTATCGACCAGTTCCTCTAACTATGGCTACACCTTC.

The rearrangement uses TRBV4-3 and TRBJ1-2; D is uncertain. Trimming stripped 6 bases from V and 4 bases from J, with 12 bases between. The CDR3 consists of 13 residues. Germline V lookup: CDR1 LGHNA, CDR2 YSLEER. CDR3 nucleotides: TGCGCCAGCAGGCGTTACATAGGCTATGGCTACACCTTC. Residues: CASRRYIGYGYTF.

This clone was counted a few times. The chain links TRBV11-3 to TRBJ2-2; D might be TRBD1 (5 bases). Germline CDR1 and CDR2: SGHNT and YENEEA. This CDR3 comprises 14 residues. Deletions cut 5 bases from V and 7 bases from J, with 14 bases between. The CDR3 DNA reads TGTGCCAGCAGCCGCGGTCAGGGCAACGGGGAGCTGTTTTTT. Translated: CASSRGQGNGELFF.

In DNA form, the CDR3 reads TGCAGCGTTGGCGGACAGGTAGATCAGCCCCAGCATTTT. It translates to CSVGGQVDQPQHF. J is TRBJ1-5 and V is TRBV29-1; 7 bases fit TRBD1. This CDR3 region has 13 residues. Germline V lookup: CDR1 SQVTM, CDR2 ANQGSEA. After removal of 4 bases from V and 5 bases from J, the junction contained 5 bases not matched to a gene.

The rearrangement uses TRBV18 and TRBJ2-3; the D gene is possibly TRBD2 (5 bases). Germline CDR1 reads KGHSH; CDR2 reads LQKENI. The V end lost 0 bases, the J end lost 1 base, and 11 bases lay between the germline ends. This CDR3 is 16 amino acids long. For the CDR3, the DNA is TGTGCCAGCTCACCACCGAGTCTGAGGGGCACAGATACGCAGTATTTT. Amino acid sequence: CASSPPSLRGTDTQYF. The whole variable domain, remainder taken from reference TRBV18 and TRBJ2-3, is NAGVMQNPRHLVRRRGQEARLRCSPMKGHSHVYWYRQLPEEGLKFMVYLQKENIIDESGMPKERFSAEFPKEGPSILRIQQVVRGDSAAYFCASSPPSLRGTDTQYFGPGTRLTVL.

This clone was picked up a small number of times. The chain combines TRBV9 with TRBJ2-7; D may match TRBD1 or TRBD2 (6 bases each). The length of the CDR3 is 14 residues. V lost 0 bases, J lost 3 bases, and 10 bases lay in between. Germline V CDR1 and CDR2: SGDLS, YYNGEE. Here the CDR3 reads CASSVDAGHYEQYF. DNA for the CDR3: TGTGCCAGCAGCGTAGACGCGGGACACTACGAGCAGTACTTC. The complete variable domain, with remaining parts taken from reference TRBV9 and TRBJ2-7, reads DSGVTQTPKHLITATGQRVTLRCSPRSGDLSVYWYQQSLDQGLQFLIQYYNGEERAKGNILERFSAQQFPDLHSELNLSSLELGDSALYFCASSVDAGHYEQYFGPGTRLTVT.

As DNA, the CDR3 is TGTGCCAGCAGCGTAGAAGCCGGACGAATATTCTATGGCTACACCTTC. It translates to CASSVEAGRIFYGYTF. The chain carries TRBV9 and TRBJ1-2; D is undetermined. CDR1 SGDLS and CDR2 YYNGEE come from the germline V gene. The CDR3 contains 16 residues. Trimming stripped 0 bases from V and 4 bases from J, with 16 bases between.

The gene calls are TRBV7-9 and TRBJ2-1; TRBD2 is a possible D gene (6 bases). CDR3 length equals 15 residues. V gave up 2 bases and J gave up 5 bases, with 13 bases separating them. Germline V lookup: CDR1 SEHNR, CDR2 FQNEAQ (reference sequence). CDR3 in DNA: TGTGCCAGCAGCTTATTCCGCGGGGAGCACAATGAGCAGTTCTTC. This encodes CASSLFRGEHNEQFF.

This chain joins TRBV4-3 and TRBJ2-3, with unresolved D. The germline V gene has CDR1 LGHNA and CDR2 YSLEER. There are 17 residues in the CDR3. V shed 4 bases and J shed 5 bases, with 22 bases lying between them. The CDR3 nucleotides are TGCGCCAGCAGCCGACGACTCGCTTGGACCGTAGAAGATACGCAGTATTTT. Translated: CASSRRLAWTVEDTQYF.